This TCR beta chain was sequenced for a study of cytomegalovirus exposure and HLA in healthy donors. Study-wide points: By a later analysis, the bulk of CMV-associated TCR beta chains appeared HLA-restricted. Under in vitro conditions, a few CMV-associated chains were confirmed as specific for CMV antigens.

Primers: 60 Vbeta forward and 13 Jbeta reverse. The assay was immunoSEQ multiplex PCR, and TCRdb's table has in-frame clones only and misses some. This table holds around 95,000 clones, less than 85% found once. The V and J ends lost 0 bases and 1 base, in that order; junction bases with no gene match: 5. Germline V CDR1 and CDR2: SGHVS, FNYEAQ. This CDR3 spans 17 amino acids. In regard to this clone: Its antigen is not identified.

The sequence came from a male donor in good health and CMV-seronegative. The sequenced sample consisted of PBMCs. The chain recombines TRBV7-6 with TRBJ2-7; 11 nucleotides match TRBD2. CDR3 DNA: TGTGCCAGCAGCTTAGCGCCGGGACTAGCGGCTTCCTACGAGCAGTACTTC. Its protein is CASSLAPGLAASYEQYF.